The 16 T cell receptor beta chains below all came from one sample that was sequenced in a study of T cells in Graves' hyperthyroidism and ophthalmopathy. The investigators amplified TCR beta CDR3 regions from RNA transcripts. When the TCR CDR3 underwent first-round RT-PCR, the HTBI primer set was used. Each CDR3 protein is one row after TCRdb ran MiXCR on the multiplex PCR reads. The table includes 500,000 to 600,000 distinct CDR3 sequences, about 46% detected once. The sample comprised peripheral blood or thyroid tissue (not recorded which). These receptors all stem from an adult woman with Graves' disease, either hyperthyroidism or ophthalmopathy (not recorded which).

This clonotype was recorded only once. The chain joins TRBV4-1 to TRBJ1-1; TRBD1 is a possible D gene (6 bases). Trimming took 2 bases from V and 2 from J, leaving 15 bases between them. Per germline, CDR1 MGHRA and CDR2 YSYEKL. This CDR3 has 16 amino acids. The CDR3: CASSQIGGQKNTEAFF. The CDR3 DNA reads as TGCGCCAGCAGCCAAATCGGAGGACAGAAAAACACTGAAGCTTTCTTT.

This clonotype was observed a single time. V and J are TRBV4-1 and TRBJ1-2, with a possible D match to TRBD1 (6 bases). The CDR3 has 14 amino acids. In germline, CDR1 is MGHRA, CDR2 YSYEKL. V shed 4 bases and J shed 8 bases, with 17 bases lying between them. This CDR3 reads CASSRAGAISGYTF. For the CDR3, the DNA is TGCGCCAGCAGCCGGGCGGGGGCTATAAGCGGCTACACCTTC.

A note on this clonotype: Without the conserved terminal phenylalanine or tryptophan, this CDR3 likely stems from a read error. The CDR3 loop is CASSELNEGGYTL. In nucleotides, the CDR3 is TGCGCCAGTAGTGAGTTGAATGAGGGCGGCTACACCCTC. The chain carries TRBV10-2 and TRBJ1-2; unclear D gene. The V gene's germline CDR1 is WSHSY and CDR2 SAAADI. This CDR3 spans 13 amino acids.

This sequence joins TRBV19 and TRBJ2-5; 7 bases line up with TRBD1. This CDR3 is 16 amino acids long. Germline V gene lookup returns CDR1 LNHDA and CDR2 SQIVND (reference sequence). Unmatched junction bases numbered 8, after V lost 2 bases and J lost 2 bases. As DNA, the CDR3 is TGTGCCAGTAGTATACATTCCGGGACAGAACAAGAGACCCAGTACTTC. It translates to CASSIHSGTEQETQYF.

This chain joins TRBV15 and TRBJ2-2; the match to TRBD1 covers 7 bases. Germline-derived CDR1 and CDR2 are LNHNV and YYDKDF (reference sequence). This CDR3 is built from 16 residues. V gave up 4 bases and J gave up 4 bases; unmatched junction bases: 9. As DNA, the CDR3 is TGTGCCACCAGCACCGAGACAGGGTTTAGCACCGGGGAGCTGTTTTTT. Its translation is CATSTETGFSTGELFF.

This clonotype was counted a few times. This chain links TRBV12-3 or TRBV12-4 with TRBJ2-5; 12 bases align to TRBD2. The CDR3 extends over 14 amino acids. The J segment lost 4 bases and the V segment lost 6 bases, leaving 3 bases of the junction unmatched. The CDR3 coding sequence is TGTGCCAGCAGCGAGACTAGCGGGAGAGAGACCCAGTACTTC. It is translated as CASSETSGRETQYF.

This clonotype occurred many times. The CDR3 loop is CASTRGTRQTGELFF. CDR3 in DNA: TGTGCCAGTACCAGGGGGACTAGACAAACCGGGGAGCTGTTTTTT. V is TRBV19 and J is TRBJ2-2; weak D call: TRBD2 (8 bases). The CDR3 length is 15 residues. Germline CDR1 and CDR2: LNHDA and SQIVND (reference sequence). V shed 7 bases and J shed 5 bases, with 17 bases lying between them.

This clonotype was recorded many times. The chain recombines TRBV2 with TRBJ1-1, with D hard to call. CDR1 is SNHLY, CDR2 FYNNEI, per germline. The CDR3 totals 13 residues. V gave up 6 bases and J gave up 5 bases, with 13 bases separating them. CDR3 loop: CASRLEEGTEAFF. Here the CDR3 DNA reads TGTGCCAGCAGACTAGAAGAGGGAACTGAAGCTTTCTTT.

The chain employs TRBV20-1 and TRBJ2-5; the match to TRBD2 covers 7 bases. The J segment lost 0 bases and the V segment lost 1 base, leaving 11 bases of the junction unmatched. The CDR3 is 17 amino acids. Germline CDR1 and CDR2: DFQATT and SNEGSKA (reference sequence). CDR3 sequence (DNA): TGCAGTGCTAGAGGCACGGGGGGTAGCGGGTACCAAGAGACCCAGTACTTC. It translates to CSARGTGGSGYQETQYF.

This clonotype has a handful of counts. The chain is built from TRBV19 and TRBJ2-2; D is unresolved. The CDR3 runs 14 residues. Germline loops: CDR1 LNHDA, CDR2 SQIVND (reference sequence). The V and J ends lost 3 bases and 4 bases respectively, with 9 bases between them. The chain's CDR3 is CASSIEGATGELFF. As DNA, the CDR3 is TGTGCCAGTAGTATCGAAGGAGCCACCGGGGAGCTGTTTTTT.

This clonotype was counted only a few times. The chain employs TRBV7-9 and TRBJ1-6; D call uncertain. Germline lookup yields CDR1 SEHNR and CDR2 FQNEAQ (reference sequence). Trimming took 6 bases from V and 6 from J, leaving 6 bases between them. The length of the CDR3 is 12 residues. CDR3 residues: CASRLSNSPLHF. The CDR3 DNA is TGTGCCAGCAGACTAAGTAATTCACCCCTCCACTTT.

This clonotype was seen ten or more times. This chain uses TRBV20-1 with TRBJ1-4, with a weak D call TRBD1 (6 bases). The CDR3 extends over 16 amino acids. Trimming pared 5 bases from V and 1 base from J, leaving 17 bases between. CDR1 is DFQATT, CDR2 SNEGSKA, per germline (reference sequence). In DNA form, the CDR3 reads TGCAGTGCTGCAAACAGGGTCCTGGGAACTAATGAAAAACTGTTTTTT. The encoded protein is CSAANRVLGTNEKLFF.

As concerns this clonotype: A much larger clone sits a single nucleotide away, making a read error possible. The chain employs TRBV6-2 or TRBV6-3 and TRBJ2-7; the D is unclear. The germline V gene encodes CDR1 MNHEY and CDR2 SVGEGT. There are 14 residues in the CDR3. This CDR3 reads CASTDPGPNDEQCF. CDR3 DNA: TGTGCCAGCACCGACCCTGGACCCAACGACGAGCAGTGCTTC.

This clonotype has at least ten counts. This chain uses TRBV7-2 with TRBJ1-2, with 9 bases identical to TRBD1. The length of the CDR3 is 13 residues. V lost 2 bases to trimming and J lost 10 bases; unmatched junction nucleotides: 5. Germline V gene sequence: CDR1 SGHTA, CDR2 FQGNSA. In nucleotides, the CDR3 is TGTGCCAGCAGCTTAATCCGGACAGGGGTCTACACCTTC. This sequence encodes CASSLIRTGVYTF.

This clonotype has at least ten counts. The V and J genes are TRBV4-1 and TRBJ1-1; D is unresolved. Germline CDR1 is MGHRA and CDR2 is YSYEKL. There are 14 residues in the CDR3. V lost 3 bases to trimming and J lost 0 bases, with 8 bases between them. In DNA form, the CDR3 reads TGCGCCAGCAGCCAGCGACAAGTGAACACTGAAGCTTTCTTT. Protein: CASSQRQVNTEAFF.

In its sample, this clonotype was seen once. CDR3 loop: CSARAGLSQETQYF. CDR3 bases: TGCAGTGCTAGAGCGGGACTGTCCCAAGAGACCCAGTACTTC. The chain recombines TRBV20-1 with TRBJ2-5; tentative D call: TRBD2 (6 bases). The CDR3 consists of 14 residues. Germline CDR1 reads DFQATT; CDR2 reads SNEGSKA (reference sequence). Trimming cost V 1 base and J 1 base, with 10 bases left between them.